Listed below are T cell receptor beta chains from one sample, sequenced in a study of shared clonotypes between healthy human individuals. Clones were read by immunoSEQ multiplex PCR, and TCRdb kept only the in-frame ones, dropping some. The table lists about 480,000 clones, 79% of them singletons. The sequenced sample was PBMCs. These TCRs come from a woman in her thirties or forties in good health. Some clones in this sample may be carry-over from other donors' samples. The CDR3 runs from the conserved cysteine through the conserved F or W. Each record gives: V gene, J gene, clone size, D gene, CDR3 DNA, CDR3 protein. The D gene is left open where the match is weak. Some rows mark clone size as missing; the rest say once, few, many or name a class of expanded clone.

>TRBV5-1|TRBJ2-2|.|TRBD1
TGCGCCAGCAGCTGGGACAGGGGGTCCGGGGAGCTGTTTTTT
CASSWDRGSGELFF
>TRBV14|TRBJ2-2|.|.
TGTGCCAGCAGCCTGGCCATGAACACCGGGGAGCTGTTTTTT
CASSLAMNTGELFF
>TRBV2|TRBJ2-7|.|.
TGTGCCAGCAAACAGGGCCCAACCTACGAGCAGTACTTC
CASKQGPTYEQYF
>TRBV27|TRBJ2-2|.|.
TGTGCCAGCAGTCGACAGGAGAACACCGGGGAGCTGTTTTTT
CASSRQENTGELFF
>TRBV7-2|TRBJ2-2|.|.
TGTGCCAGCAGCTTAGCGGATCTTACCGGGGAGCTGTTTTTT
CASSLADLTGELFF
>TRBV7-8|TRBJ2-7|.|.
TGTGCCAGCAGCTTAGGAGTTGGGGGCCCAGGGGAGCAGTACTTC
CASSLGVGGPGEQYF
>TRBV2|TRBJ2-2|.|TRBD2
TGTGCCAGCGTTAGATTTAGCGGGGTCGGGGAGCTGTTTTTT
CASVRFSGVGELFF
>TRBV19|TRBJ1-1|.|TRBD1
TGTGCCAGTAGTTCGGGACAGCGGGTTCCTCCTGAAGCTTTCTTT
CASSSGQRVPPEAFF
>TRBV2|TRBJ2-1|once|.
TGTGCCAGCAGTGAATTGAGACAGGCTGGGAATGAGCAGTTCTTC
CASSELRQAGNEQFF
>TRBV18|TRBJ1-1|.|.
TGTGCCAGCTCACCATCCAGGGACACTGAAGCTTTCTTT
CASSPSRDTEAFF
>TRBV5-4|TRBJ2-3|.|TRBD2
TGTGCCAGCAGCCCACCTAGGGGGCGGGAGGGGTTGGATACGCAGTATTTT
CASSPPRGREGLDTQYF
>TRBV27|TRBJ2-1|.|TRBD2
TGTGCCAGCAGCCAGGGACTAGCGGGAGTGGAGAATGAGCAGTTCTTC
CASSQGLAGVENEQFF
>TRBV6-6|TRBJ2-1|.|.
TGTGCCAGCAGTTACCGGCCAGCTTCCAATGAGCAGTTCTTC
CASSYRPASNEQFF
>TRBV7-9|TRBJ1-1|.|.
TGTGCCAGCAGCCCCAGGAATTTGAACACTGAAGCTTTCTTT
CASSPRNLNTEAFF
>TRBV5-4|TRBJ2-5|.|.
TGTGCCAGCAGCTGGGGTCCGTCGGGAAAAGAGACCCAGTACTTC
CASSWGPSGKETQYF
>TRBV28|TRBJ1-5|few|TRBD1
TGTGCCAGCAGTTTCTTACAGGGGGGAGGGAGCAATCAGCCCCAGCATTTT
CASSFLQGGGSNQPQHF
>TRBV19|TRBJ2-4|few|TRBD1
TGTGCCAGTAGTATTCCGGGACAGGGTAAAAACATTCAGTACTTC
CASSIPGQGKNIQYF
>TRBV11-2|TRBJ1-2|once|.
TGTGCCAGCAGCTTATACAGGGAGCCCTTCTATGGCTACACCTTC
CASSLYREPFYGYTF
>TRBV18|TRBJ2-7|.|TRBD1
TGTGCCAGCTCACCCTCCGGGACAGGGCCCTACGAGCAGTACTTC
CASSPSGTGPYEQYF
>TRBV2|TRBJ2-5|.|.
TGTGCCAGCAGTGAAGATCGAGGGAGGCTAGAGACCCAGTACTTC
CASSEDRGRLETQYF
>TRBV7-6|TRBJ1-6|.|.
TGTGCCAGCAGCGAAACAGGGAGCTCCTATAATTCACCCCTCCACTTT
CASSETGSSYNSPLHF
>TRBV5-8|TRBJ2-7|.|.
TGTGCCAGCAGTCTGGCGCCTGGACTCTACGAGCAGTACTTC
CASSLAPGLYEQYF
>TRBV6-6|TRBJ2-7|.|TRBD2
TGTGCCAGCAGGGTGGGAGGGAGGGAGGAGCAGTACTTC
CASRVGGREEQYF
>TRBV10-3|TRBJ1-2|.|.
TGTGCCATCAAGGAGGGGACCCTGGGGTATGGCTACACCTTC
CAIKEGTLGYGYTF